The 26 T cell receptor beta chains presented below share a single source sample, sequenced in a study of siplizumab effects on memory and regulatory T cells. The repertoire was sequenced with immunoSEQ multiplex PCR; TCRdb's copy has only in-frame clones and lacks some. The table records around 65,000 clones, roughly 85% of them present only once. Sequencing was performed on memory CD4+ T cells sorted from blood. Every receptor here comes from a human donor in good health.

This rearrangement joins TRBV18 to TRBJ1-5; possible D gene TRBD1, 5 bases. The germline V gene has CDR1 KGHSH and CDR2 LQKENI. The V end lost 2 bases, the J end lost 2 bases, and 13 bases lay between the germline ends. The CDR3 is made up of 16 amino acids. CDR3 sequence: CASSPGANWGNQPQHF. Here the CDR3 DNA reads TGTGCCAGCTCACCAGGGGCCAATTGGGGCAATCAGCCCCAGCATTTT.

CDR3 amino acids: CASSQDAGLTTYNSPLHF. The CDR3 coding sequence is TGTGCCAGCAGCCAAGATGCGGGGCTTACCACCTATAATTCACCCCTCCACTTT. The genes are TRBV4-2 and TRBJ1-6, with D possibly matching TRBD1 (5 bases). V was trimmed by 0 bases and J by 2 bases, leaving 14 bases between them. CDR3 length: 18 amino acids. The germline gives CDR1 LGHNA, CDR2 YNFKEQ.

V is TRBV28 and J is TRBJ1-1; D is unclear. V was shortened by 2 bases and J by 6 bases, with 13 bases between the two germline ends. The CDR3 is 14 amino acids. Germline CDR1 MDHEN, CDR2 SYDVKM. The CDR3 region is CASSLRHLSAEAFF. The CDR3, as DNA: TGTGCCAGCAGTTTACGGCATCTAAGCGCTGAAGCTTTCTTT. The whole variable domain, filled in from reference TRBV28 and TRBJ1-1, reads DVKVTQSSRYLVKRTGEKVFLECVQDMDHENMFWYRQDPGLGLRLIYFSYDVKMKEKGDIPEGYSVSREKKERFSLILESASTNQTSMYLCASSLRHLSAEAFFGQGTRLTVV.

CDR3 nucleotides: TGCGCCAGCCTCTCGACAGGGGCCGCCTCTGGGGCCAACGTCCTGACTTTC. It translates to CASLSTGAASGANVLTF. V and J are TRBV10-2 and TRBJ2-6, with TRBD1 matching over 8 bases. CDR1 and CDR2 from the germline V gene are WSHSY and SAAADI. The trim removed 8 bases at V and 0 bases at J, leaving 9 bases unmatched. The CDR3 is made up of 17 amino acids.

The rearrangement links TRBV19 to TRBJ2-3; TRBD1 matches at 12 bases. Germline values: CDR1 LNHDA, CDR2 SQIVND (reference sequence). The CDR3 totals 16 residues. The J segment lost 4 bases and the V segment lost 6 bases, leaving 8 bases of the junction unmatched. The CDR3 region is CASSLSGTGGADTQYF. As DNA, the CDR3 is TGTGCCAGTAGCCTCTCCGGGACAGGGGGCGCAGATACGCAGTATTTT.

J is TRBJ1-2 and V is TRBV6-5, with a weak D call TRBD1 (5 bases). The ends were cut back, 5 bases at V and 5 bases at J, with 6 bases in the middle. Germline loops: CDR1 MNHEY, CDR2 SVGAGI. The CDR3 has 11 amino acids. CDR3 sequence reads: CASSQGYGYTF. The CDR3 DNA follows: TGTGCCAGCAGTCAGGGATATGGCTACACCTTC.

The J gene is TRBJ1-4, the V gene TRBV6-1, with 8 bases lining up with TRBD1. The CDR3 loop spans 13 amino acids. Looked up from germline, CDR1 is MNHNS and CDR2 is SASEGT. Unmatched junction bases numbered 2, after V lost 5 bases and J lost 6 bases. CDR3 coding DNA: TGTGCCAGCAGTACGGACAGGGATGAAAAACTGTTTTTT. Protein sequence: CASSTDRDEKLFF.

The rearrangement links TRBV7-2 to TRBJ2-3; D possibly corresponds to TRBD1 (5 bases). The CDR3 contains 13 residues. The germline gives CDR1 SGHTA, CDR2 FQGNSA. Trimming stripped 5 bases from V and 4 bases from J, with 10 bases between. DNA of the CDR3: TGTGCCAGCAGCGGGGCCCTCGCAGATACGCAGTATTTT. It encodes CASSGALADTQYF.

This chain joins TRBV23-1 and TRBJ1-6, with D unresolved. TRBV23-1 is given ORF status, its function remaining uncertain. V lost 3 bases to trimming and J lost 8 bases, with 8 bases between them. CDR3 length equals 13 residues. The CDR3: CASSHGWDSPLHF. The CDR3 DNA reads as TGCGCCAGCAGTCATGGATGGGATTCACCCCTCCACTTT.

The chain combines TRBV30 with TRBJ1-4, with D possibly TRBD1 on 6 matching bases. Trimming removed 3 bases at V and 8 bases at J, with 13 bases between. This CDR3 comprises 13 residues. Germline loops: CDR1 GTSNPN, CDR2 SVGIG (reference sequence). CDR3 region: CAWSKDSREKLFF. The CDR3 DNA is TGTGCCTGGAGCAAGGACAGTAGAGAAAAACTGTTTTTT.

The chain uses TRBV5-6 and TRBJ2-5, with TRBD2 identical over 11 bases. Per germline, CDR1 SGHDT and CDR2 YYEEEE. J gave up 1 base and V 3 bases, and 5 bases lay outside the gene matches. The CDR3 length is 16 residues. CDR3 in DNA: TGTGCCAGCAGCTCCCAACTAGCGGGGGTCCAAGAGACCCAGTACTTC. It encodes CASSSQLAGVQETQYF.

The chain's CDR3 is CASPKCDEQYF. CDR3 DNA sequence: TGTGCCAGCCCCAAATGTGACGAGCAGTACTTC. J is TRBJ2-7 and V is TRBV11-1, with D unclear. V gave up 8 bases and J gave up 5 bases, with 10 bases separating them. CDR1 SGHAT and CDR2 FQDESV come from the germline V gene (reference sequence). This CDR3 contains 11 residues.

DNA of the CDR3: TGTGCCAGCACCCTCCGGTTGGGTATCTATGGCTACACCTTC. Protein sequence: CASTLRLGIYGYTF. This sequence joins TRBV6-5 and TRBJ1-2; D gene uncertain. The CDR3 sequence is 14 residues long. The V gene's germline CDR1 is MNHEY and CDR2 SVGAGI. V gave up 7 bases and J gave up 4 bases, with 16 bases separating them.

The chain uses TRBV21-1 and TRBJ1-2; the table's D call, TRBD1, was not checked against the DNA. TRBV21-1 is a known pseudogene. The CDR3 extends over 19 amino acids. The CDR3 reads CASSKASRTGGKGNYGYTF. The CDR3, as DNA: TGTGCCAGCAGCAAAGCATCCCGGACAGGGGGCAAGGGTAACTATGGCTACACCTTC.

V and J are TRBV5-6 and TRBJ1-1, with D unclear. This CDR3 contains 14 residues. Germline-derived CDR1 and CDR2 are SGHDT and YYEEEE. Trimming removed 0 bases at V and 4 bases at J, with 10 bases between. CDR3 sequence: CASSLGQRGTEAFF. Here the CDR3 DNA reads TGTGCCAGCAGCTTGGGGCAGCGGGGCACTGAAGCTTTCTTT.

The chain is built from TRBV6-1 and TRBJ2-2; perhaps TRBD2 as D (7 bases). The CDR3 has 14 amino acids. Germline values: CDR1 MNHNS, CDR2 SASEGT. V was trimmed by 8 bases and J by 5 bases, leaving 15 bases between them. This CDR3 reads CASCSGGGTGELFF. The CDR3 nucleotides are TGTGCCAGCTGTTCGGGGGGCGGTACCGGGGAGCTGTTTTTT.

The chain uses TRBV5-1 and TRBJ2-5, with D uncertain. This CDR3 is 13 amino acids long. Trimming pared 4 bases from V and 0 bases from J, leaving 7 bases between. CDR1 SGHRS and CDR2 YFSETQ come from the germline V gene. The CDR3 region is CASSLQDQETQYF. The CDR3 DNA sequence: TGCGCCAGCAGCCTTCAAGACCAAGAGACCCAGTACTTC.

This clone was seen once. The chain carries TRBV5-1 and TRBJ2-5, with D tentatively TRBD2 (7 bases). Trimming shortened V by 6 bases and J by 3 bases, and 15 bases separated the two germline ends. Germline lookup yields CDR1 SGHRS and CDR2 YFSETQ. This CDR3 has 14 residues. In nucleotides, the CDR3 is TGCGCCAGCACCCGAGGGGGGGGCGAAGAGACCCAGTACTTC. Amino acids: CASTRGGGEETQYF. The complete variable domain, with remaining parts taken from reference TRBV5-1 and TRBJ2-5, reads KAGVTQTPRYLIKTRGQQVTLSCSPISGHRSVSWYQQTPGQGLQFLFEYFSETQRNKGNFPGRFSGRQFSNSRSEMNVSTLELGDSALYLCASTRGGGEETQYFGPGTRLLVL.

V gene TRBV29-1 combines with J gene TRBJ1-4, with D possibly matching TRBD1 (6 bases). CDR3 length: 13 residues. Looked up from germline, CDR1 is SQVTM and CDR2 is ANQGSEA. V was shortened by 7 bases and J by 4 bases, with 13 bases between the two germline ends. Here the CDR3 reads CSGGGGGNEKLFF. CDR3 coding DNA: TGCAGCGGAGGAGGAGGGGGTAATGAAAAACTGTTTTTT.

In nucleotides, the CDR3 is TGTGCCAGCTATACAGGGGGCGCCCCGGGCATTCAGTACTTC. Protein sequence: CASYTGGAPGIQYF. This chain connects TRBV6-1 to TRBJ2-4; 9 nucleotides agree with TRBD1. V lost 8 bases and J lost 9; bases outside the gene matches: 11. CDR1 is MNHNS, CDR2 SASEGT, per germline. This CDR3 has 14 residues.

The chain is built from TRBV27 and TRBJ2-7; D gene uncertain. This CDR3 has 14 amino acids. Germline loops: CDR1 MNHEY, CDR2 SMNVEV (reference sequence). V was pared by 4 bases and J by 3 bases, with 13 bases between. CDR3 sequence reads: CASSSTSYSYEQYF. CDR3 nucleotide sequence: TGTGCCAGCAGTTCGACGTCATACAGCTACGAGCAGTACTTC.

The chain links TRBV4-1 to TRBJ2-5; D may be TRBD1 (5 bases). With 4 bases removed from V and 5 bases from J, the gap between germline ends came to 11 bases. The CDR3 has 13 amino acids. Germline CDR1 MGHRA, CDR2 YSYEKL. DNA of the CDR3: TGCGCCAGCAGCCTCAGGGTATCGGAGACCCAGTACTTC. Its protein is CASSLRVSETQYF.

The rearrangement links TRBV9 to TRBJ2-2; D remains ambiguous. With 1 base removed from V and 6 bases from J, the gap between germline ends came to 10 bases. CDR3 length: 14 amino acids. CDR1 and CDR2 from the germline V gene are SGDLS and YYNGEE. The CDR3 loop is CASSVQGIAGELFF. The CDR3 DNA reads as TGTGCCAGCAGCGTACAAGGTATTGCCGGGGAGCTGTTTTTT.

The chain employs TRBV10-3 and TRBJ2-7; maybe TRBD1 (5 bases). Germline V gives CDR1 ENHRY, CDR2 SYGVKD. CDR3 length: 14 residues. The ends were cut back, 1 base at V and 1 base at J, with 8 bases in the middle. Here the CDR3 DNA reads TGTGCCATCAGTGAGTTGCAGGGATCCTACGAGCAGTACTTC. Translating it yields CAISELQGSYEQYF.

This rearrangement joins TRBV10-3 to TRBJ2-7; TRBD1 matches 8 bases. V was pared by 3 bases and J by 7 bases, with 8 bases of the junction left unmatched. This CDR3 contains 14 residues. Germline assignment: CDR1 ENHRY and CDR2 SYGVKD. The CDR3 DNA reads as TGTGCCATCAGTGATTGGCAGGGGGCTATTGAGCAGTACTTC. Protein sequence: CAISDWQGAIEQYF.

The V gene is TRBV2, the J gene TRBJ2-6; no definite D call. Trimming took 6 bases from V and 4 from J, leaving 4 bases between them. CDR1 is SNHLY, CDR2 FYNNEI, per germline. The CDR3 is 12 residues long. The CDR3 sequence: CASRAGANVLTF. CDR3 nucleotide sequence: TGTGCCAGCAGGGCCGGGGCCAACGTCCTGACTTTC.